The clone carrying this TCR beta chain was counted a few times. Between the trimmed V and J ends, which lost 11 bases and 5 bases, there was a span of 18 bases. The CDR3 is 13 amino acids. This sample stems from a study of T cells after yellow fever vaccination. Notes on the study in general: Repertoires sorted by FACS could include abundant clonotypes that are contaminants from the bulk population.

MiXCR was run by TCRdb on the 5' RACE reads, yielding one entry per CDR3 protein. The sample yields more than 30,000 distinct CDR3 sequences, about 6.6% seen once. This TCR derives from a man in his late teens or twenties who received the YFV17D yellow fever vaccine. Here the sequenced sample was PBMCs, either bulk or a sorted T-cell subset (CD4+, CD8+, memory, or dextramer-sorted; not recorded which), taken on the day of the first yellow fever vaccination. The rearrangement joins TRBV12-3 or TRBV12-4 to TRBJ1-1; maybe TRBD1 (5 bases). The CDR3 spells CASRGAAGTEAFF. CDR3 DNA: TGTGCCTCTCGAGGGGCAGCCGGGACTGAAGCTTTCTTT.